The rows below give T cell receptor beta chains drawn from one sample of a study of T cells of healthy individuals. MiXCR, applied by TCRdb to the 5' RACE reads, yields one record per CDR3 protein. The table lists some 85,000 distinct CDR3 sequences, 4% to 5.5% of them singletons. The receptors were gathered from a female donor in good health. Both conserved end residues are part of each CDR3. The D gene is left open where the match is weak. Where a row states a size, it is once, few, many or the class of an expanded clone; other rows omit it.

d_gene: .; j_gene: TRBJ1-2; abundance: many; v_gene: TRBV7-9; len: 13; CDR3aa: CASSLAEFGGYTF; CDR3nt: TGTGCCAGCAGCTTAGCGGAGTTCGGCGGCTACACCTTC
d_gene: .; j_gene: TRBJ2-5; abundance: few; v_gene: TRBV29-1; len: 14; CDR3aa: CSVEDFARRETQYF; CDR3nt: TGCAGCGTTGAAGATTTTGCCAGAAGAGAGACCCAGTACTTC
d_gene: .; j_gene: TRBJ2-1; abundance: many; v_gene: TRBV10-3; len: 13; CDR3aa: CAISGVGLNEQFF; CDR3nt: TGTGCCATCAGTGGGGTCGGGCTAAATGAGCAGTTCTTC
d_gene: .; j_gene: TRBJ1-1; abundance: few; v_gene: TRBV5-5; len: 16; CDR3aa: CASSPYSGRMNTEAFF; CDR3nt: TGTGCCAGCAGCCCATATTCGGGCCGAATGAACACTGAAGCTTTCTTT
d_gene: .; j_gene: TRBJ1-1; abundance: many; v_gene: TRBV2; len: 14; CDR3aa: CASSYQGMNTEAFF; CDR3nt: TGTGCCAGCAGTTATCAGGGTATGAACACTGAAGCTTTCTTT
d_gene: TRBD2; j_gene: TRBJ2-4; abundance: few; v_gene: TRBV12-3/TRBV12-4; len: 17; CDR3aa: CASSLLGEGLAKNIQYF; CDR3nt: TGTGCCAGCAGTTTACTGGGGGAGGGCCTGGCCAAAAACATTCAGTACTTC
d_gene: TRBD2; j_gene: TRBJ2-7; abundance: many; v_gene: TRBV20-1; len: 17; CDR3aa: CSARGGTSGNIAYEQYF; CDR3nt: TGCAGTGCTAGAGGTGGGACTAGCGGGAATATCGCCTACGAGCAGTACTTC
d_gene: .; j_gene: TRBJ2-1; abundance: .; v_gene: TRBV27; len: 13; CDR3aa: CASRLWGSNEQFF; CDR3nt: TGTGCCAGCAGGCTGTGGGGGAGCAATGAGCAGTTCTTC
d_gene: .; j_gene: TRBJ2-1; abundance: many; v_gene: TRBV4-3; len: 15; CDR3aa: CASSQTTGLLNEQFF; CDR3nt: TGCGCCAGCAGCCAAACAACGGGACTCCTCAATGAGCAGTTCTTC
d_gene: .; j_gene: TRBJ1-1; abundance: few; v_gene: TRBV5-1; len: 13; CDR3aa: CASSPMDNTEAFF; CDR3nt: TGCGCCAGCAGCCCCATGGACAACACTGAAGCTTTCTTT
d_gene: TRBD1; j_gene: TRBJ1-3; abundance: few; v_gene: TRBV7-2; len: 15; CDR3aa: CASSSGTVSGNTIYF; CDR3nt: TGTGCCAGCAGCTCAGGGACAGTCTCTGGAAACACCATATATTTT
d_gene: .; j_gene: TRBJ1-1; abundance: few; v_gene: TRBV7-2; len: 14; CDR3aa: CASSLGQANTEAFF; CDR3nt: TGTGCCAGCAGCTTAGGACAGGCGAACACTGAAGCTTTCTTT
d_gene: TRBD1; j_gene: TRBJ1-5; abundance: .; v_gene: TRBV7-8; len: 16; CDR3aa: CASSSDRGSAGQPQHF; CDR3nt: TGTGCCAGCAGCTCAGACAGGGGGTCTGCGGGTCAGCCCCAGCATTTT
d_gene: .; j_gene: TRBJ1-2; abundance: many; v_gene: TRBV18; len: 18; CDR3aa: CASSPMGDGNSLNYGYTF; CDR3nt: TGTGCCAGCTCACCCATGGGGGACGGAAACTCTCTTAACTATGGCTACACCTTC
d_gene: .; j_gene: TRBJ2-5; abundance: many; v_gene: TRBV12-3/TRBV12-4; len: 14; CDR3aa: CASSSTGGPETQYF; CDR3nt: TGTGCCAGCAGTTCTACTGGGGGGCCGGAGACCCAGTACTTC
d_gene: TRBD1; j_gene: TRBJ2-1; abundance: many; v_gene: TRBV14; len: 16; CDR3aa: CASSQDRGQIYNEQFF; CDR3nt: TGTGCCAGCAGCCAAGATAGGGGGCAGATCTACAATGAGCAGTTCTTC
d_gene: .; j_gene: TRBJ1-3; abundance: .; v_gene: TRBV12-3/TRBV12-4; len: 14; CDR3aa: CASSLLTAGNTIYF; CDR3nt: TGTGCCAGCAGTTTACTGACAGCTGGAAACACCATATATTTT
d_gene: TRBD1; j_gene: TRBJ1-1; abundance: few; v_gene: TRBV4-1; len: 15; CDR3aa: CASSQLGQKNTEAFF; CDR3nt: TGCGCCAGCAGCCAACTGGGACAGAAGAACACTGAAGCTTTCTTT
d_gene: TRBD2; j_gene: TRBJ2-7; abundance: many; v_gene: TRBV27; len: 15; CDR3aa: CASSEWTSGSPEQYF; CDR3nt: TGTGCCAGCAGTGAATGGACTAGCGGGAGCCCCGAGCAGTACTTC
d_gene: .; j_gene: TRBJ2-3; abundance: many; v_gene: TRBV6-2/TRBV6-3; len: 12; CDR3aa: CASGTGTDTQYF; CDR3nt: TGTGCCAGCGGGACGGGCACAGATACGCAGTATTTT
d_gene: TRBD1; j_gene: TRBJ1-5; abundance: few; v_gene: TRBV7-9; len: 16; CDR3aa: CASSRSGQGIWQPQHF; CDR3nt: TGTGCCAGCAGCCGTAGCGGACAGGGAATATGGCAGCCCCAGCATTTT
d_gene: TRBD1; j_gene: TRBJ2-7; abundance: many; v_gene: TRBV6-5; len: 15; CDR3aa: CASSYATGEPYEQYF; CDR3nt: TGTGCCAGCAGTTACGCGACAGGGGAGCCCTACGAGCAGTACTTC
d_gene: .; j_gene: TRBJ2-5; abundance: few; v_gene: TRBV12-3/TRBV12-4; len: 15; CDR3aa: CASSLNGQAGWTQYF; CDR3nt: TGTGCCAGCAGTTTAAACGGCCAAGCTGGTTGGACCCAGTACTTC
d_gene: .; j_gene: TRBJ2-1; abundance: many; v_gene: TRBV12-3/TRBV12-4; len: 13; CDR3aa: CASSFVRSNEQFF; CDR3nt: TGTGCCAGCAGTTTTGTTCGGTCTAATGAGCAGTTCTTC
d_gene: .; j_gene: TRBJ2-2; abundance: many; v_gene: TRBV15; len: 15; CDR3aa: CATSRRTVNTGELFF; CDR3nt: TGTGCCACCAGCAGGCGGACGGTAAACACCGGGGAGCTGTTTTTT
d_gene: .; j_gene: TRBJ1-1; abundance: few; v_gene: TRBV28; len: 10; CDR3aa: CASSYQRAFF; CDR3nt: TGTGCCAGCAGTTACCAGAGAGCTTTCTTT
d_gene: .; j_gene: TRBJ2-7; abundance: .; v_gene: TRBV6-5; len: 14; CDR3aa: CASSYTGQGYEQYF; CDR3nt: TGTGCCAGCAGTTACACAGGGCAGGGTTACGAGCAGTACTTC
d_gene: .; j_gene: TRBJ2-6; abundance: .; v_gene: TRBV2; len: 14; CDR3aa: CASSGRFVANVLTF; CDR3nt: TGTGCCAGCAGTGGACGGTTTGTGGCCAACGTCCTGACTTTC
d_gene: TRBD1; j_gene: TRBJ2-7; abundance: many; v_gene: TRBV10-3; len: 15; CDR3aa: CAISESGWDRYEQYF; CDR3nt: TGTGCCATCAGTGAGTCCGGGTGGGACAGGTACGAGCAGTACTTC
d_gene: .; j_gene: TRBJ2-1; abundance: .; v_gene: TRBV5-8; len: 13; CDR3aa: CANGGSPYNEQFF; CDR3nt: TGTGCCAACGGAGGGAGCCCCTACAATGAGCAGTTCTTC
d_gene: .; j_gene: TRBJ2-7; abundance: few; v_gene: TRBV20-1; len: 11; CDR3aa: CSARRTTEQYF; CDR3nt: TGCAGTGCTAGAAGAACGACCGAGCAGTACTTC
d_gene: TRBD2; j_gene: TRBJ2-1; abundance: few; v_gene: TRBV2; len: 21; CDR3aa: CASSEPASGTSGSGSYNEQFF; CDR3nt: TGTGCCAGCAGTGAACCTGCTTCCGGGACTAGCGGATCTGGCTCCTACAATGAGCAGTTCTTC
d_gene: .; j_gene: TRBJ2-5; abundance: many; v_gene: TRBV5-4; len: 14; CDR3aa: CASSQRVSGETQYF; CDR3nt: TGTGCCAGCAGCCAGCGGGTCAGCGGGGAGACCCAGTACTTC
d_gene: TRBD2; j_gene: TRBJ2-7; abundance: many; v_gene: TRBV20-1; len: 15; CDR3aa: CSARGPRTGGYEQYF; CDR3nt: TGCAGTGCTAGAGGACCCCGGACGGGAGGGTACGAGCAGTACTTC
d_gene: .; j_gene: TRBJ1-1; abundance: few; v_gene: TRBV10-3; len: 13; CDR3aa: CAISSRTDTEAFF; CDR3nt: TGTGCCATCAGTTCAAGGACAGACACTGAAGCTTTCTTT
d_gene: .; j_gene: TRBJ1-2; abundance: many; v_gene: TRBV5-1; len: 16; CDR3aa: CASSSSGTGPNYGYTF; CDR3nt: TGCGCCAGCAGCTCCTCCGGGACGGGCCCTAACTATGGCTACACCTTC
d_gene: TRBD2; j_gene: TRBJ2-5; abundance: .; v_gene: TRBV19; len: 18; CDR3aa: CASSMGWTSGTFGLTQYF; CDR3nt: TGTGCCAGTAGTATGGGCTGGACTAGCGGGACCTTCGGCCTGACCCAGTACTTC
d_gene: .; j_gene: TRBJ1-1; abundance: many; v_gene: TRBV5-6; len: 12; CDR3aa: CASSQTGTEAFF; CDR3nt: TGTGCCAGCAGCCAAACAGGAACTGAAGCTTTCTTT
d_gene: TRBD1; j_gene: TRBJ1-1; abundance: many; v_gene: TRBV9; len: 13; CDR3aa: CASSTRQGAEAFF; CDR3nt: TGTGCCAGCAGCACCCGACAGGGGGCTGAAGCTTTCTTT
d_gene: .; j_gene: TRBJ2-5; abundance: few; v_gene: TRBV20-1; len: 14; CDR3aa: CSARDHREQETQYF; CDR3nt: TGCAGTGCTAGAGATCACAGGGAACAAGAGACCCAGTACTTC
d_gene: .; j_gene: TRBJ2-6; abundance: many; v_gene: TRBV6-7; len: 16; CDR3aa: CASSSSTGSGANVLTF; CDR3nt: TGTGCCAGCAGTTCCTCGACGGGCTCTGGGGCCAACGTCCTGACTTTC
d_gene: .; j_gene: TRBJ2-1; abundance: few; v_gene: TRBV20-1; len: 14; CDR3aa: CSATQGGVYNEQFF; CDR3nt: TGCAGTGCTACCCAAGGGGGGGTATACAATGAGCAGTTCTTC
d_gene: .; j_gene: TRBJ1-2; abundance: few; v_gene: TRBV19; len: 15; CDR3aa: CASRGQGEGDYGYTF; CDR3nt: TGTGCCAGTAGAGGGCAGGGAGAGGGGGACTATGGCTACACCTTC
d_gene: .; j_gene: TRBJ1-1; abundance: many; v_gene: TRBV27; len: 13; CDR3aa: CASREYLNTEAFF; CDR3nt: TGTGCCAGCAGAGAATATTTGAACACTGAAGCTTTCTTT
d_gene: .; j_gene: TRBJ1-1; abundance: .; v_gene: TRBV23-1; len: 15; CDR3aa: CASSQRPGPNTEAFF; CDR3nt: TGCGCCAGCAGTCAACGTCCCGGGCCGAACACTGAAGCTTTCTTT
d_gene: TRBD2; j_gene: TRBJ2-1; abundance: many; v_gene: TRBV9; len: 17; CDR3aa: CASSHPSSGGVYNEQFF; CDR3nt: TGTGCCAGCAGCCATCCATCTAGCGGGGGGGTCTACAATGAGCAGTTCTTC
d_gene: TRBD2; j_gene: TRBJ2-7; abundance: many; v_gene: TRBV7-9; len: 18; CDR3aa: CASSSAGTSGLSSYEQYF; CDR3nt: TGTGCCAGCAGCTCAGCGGGGACTAGCGGACTCTCCTCCTACGAGCAGTACTTC
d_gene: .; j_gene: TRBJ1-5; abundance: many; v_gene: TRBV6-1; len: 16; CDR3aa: CASSEAGFTVDQPQHF; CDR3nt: TGTGCCAGCAGTGAAGCAGGATTCACAGTGGATCAGCCCCAGCATTTT
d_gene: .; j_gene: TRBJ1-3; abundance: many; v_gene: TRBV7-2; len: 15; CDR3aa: CASSLAWGSGNTIYF; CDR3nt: TGTGCCAGCAGCTTAGCGTGGGGCTCTGGAAACACCATATATTTT
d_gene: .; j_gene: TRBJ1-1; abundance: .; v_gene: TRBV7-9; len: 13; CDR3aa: CASSFSSLAEAFF; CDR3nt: TGTGCCAGCAGCTTCAGCTCCTTGGCTGAAGCTTTCTTT